This TCR beta chain was observed in a study of blood T cell repertoires in COVID-19. This CDR3 has 15 amino acids. Germline CDR1 and CDR2: MDHEN and SYDVKM. The V and J ends lost 4 bases and 3 bases, in that order; junction bases with no gene match: 5. The table came from immunoSEQ multiplex PCR; TCRdb's copy has only in-frame clones and leaves some out. The sample lists about 93,000 clones, more than 65% seen once, with under 20% in the top ten. This chain connects TRBV28 to TRBJ2-7; 11 positions agree with TRBD1. This receptor was obtained from a human donor in a cohort sampled during active COVID-19. The sample comprised peripheral blood. The CDR3 loop reads CASSSQGTGGYEQYF. The CDR3 DNA reads TGTGCCAGCAGTTCCCAAGGGACAGGGGGCTACGAGCAGTACTTC.